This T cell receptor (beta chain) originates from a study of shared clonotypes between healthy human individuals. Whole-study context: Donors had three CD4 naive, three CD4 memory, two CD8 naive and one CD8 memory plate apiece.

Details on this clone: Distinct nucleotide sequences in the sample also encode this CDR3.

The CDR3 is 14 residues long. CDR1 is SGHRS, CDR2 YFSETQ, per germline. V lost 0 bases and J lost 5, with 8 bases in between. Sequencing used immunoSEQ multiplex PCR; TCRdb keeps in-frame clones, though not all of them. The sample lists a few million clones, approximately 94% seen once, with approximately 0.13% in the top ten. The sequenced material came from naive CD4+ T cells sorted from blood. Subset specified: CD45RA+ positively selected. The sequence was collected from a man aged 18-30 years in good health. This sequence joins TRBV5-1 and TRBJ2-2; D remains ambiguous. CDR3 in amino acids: CASSLDRPTGELFF. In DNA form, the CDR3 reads TGCGCCAGCAGCTTGGACAGACCGACCGGGGAGCTGTTTTTT.